This T cell receptor (beta chain) was obtained from a study of blood T cell repertoires in COVID-19 (TCRdb year 2020). Concerning the study at large: The collaborator samples originated in the United States, Italy and Spain and spanned the acute and convalescent phases of COVID-19. The material from the prospective study consisted of cDNA or gDNA derived from T cells, B-cell-depleted T cells, or PBMCs. Deeply sampled blood TCRbeta repertoires from subjects exposed to, actively infected with, or recovered from COVID-19 were included in the dataset. The repertoires were made available in a free public database intended to serve as a resource for research on the immune response to SARS-CoV-2. The samples were drawn from two sources: the first 160 participants of the ongoing ImmuneRACE study, and over 1,000 subjects contributed by 6 global collaborators. Nearly every sample came with metadata listing a de-identified subject ID, COVID-19 status, age in years and sex. Where HLA class I and class II types were available, the types were taken from metadata supplied by the sample provider, not from assay-based typing.

One collaborating source in Seattle enrolled patients while the patients were actively infected and followed the patients over time throughout the course of disease. Collaborating institutions collected whole blood in K2EDTA tubes following their own protocols. Collaborator samples were shipped for TCRbeta analysis as frozen whole blood, isolated PBMCs, or DNA extracted from either sample type. TCRbeta CDR3 regions were amplified from genomic DNA by means of the immunoSEQ Assay, a bias-controlled multiplex PCR. Per the authors' processing: Nucleated cell counts per sample were estimated from amplification of reference gene primers within the assay. To quantify the absolute abundance of each unique TCRbeta CDR3 rearrangement, sequence reads were collapsed and filtered. For each sample, productive Simpson clonality was calculated as the square root of Simpson's diversity index across productive rearrangements. Sourced from immuneACCESS, this table was stored by TCRdb with only in-frame sequences that have V and J called. A share of the clones is absent; for the studies checked, an unresolved V gene accounts for under half, and the remainder has no known explanation. Clone size and the V and J calls come from that table; the DNA yielded D and trimming. For this sample there are roughly 150,000 clones; just under 85% appear just once. Approximately 2.6% of the sample is taken by the ten largest.

Per the germline V gene, SGHTA is the CDR1 and FQGTGA is the CDR2. From the cysteine up to the phenylalanine, the CDR3 has a length of 13 residues. This entry keeps only the CDR3 DNA: 39 bases, framed from base 1. The V end loses 4 bases and the J end loses 7 bases, and a stretch of 8 bases separates them. On this clone itself: No antigen is known for it. There are no base qualities to consult, and no much larger clone falls within one base.

Findings and caveats that apply to the study as a whole: The amount of clinical and demographic metadata varied by source and participant and was provided uncurated.

The source material was peripheral blood. The clonotype comes from a woman of 80 years or more with COVID-19, enrolled during active disease. The chain was built from TRBV7-3 and TRBJ1-6; the D gene identity is not certain. For the CDR3, the sequence is CASSSNMNSPLHF. In nucleotides, the sequence is TGTGCCAGCAGCTCCAACATGAATTCACCCCTCCACTTT.